This record concerns one T cell receptor (beta chain) sequence. This clone has only a few counts. The antigen it recognizes is unknown. Within one base of it there is no much larger clone, and no base qualities were kept. TCRbeta CDR3 regions were amplified from genomic DNA by means of the immunoSEQ Assay, a bias-controlled multiplex PCR. The source study handled its data this way. The number of nucleated cells in each sample was estimated by amplification of reference gene primers within the assay. Sequence reads were collapsed and filtered to measure the absolute abundance of every unique TCRbeta CDR3 rearrangement. For each sample, productive Simpson clonality was calculated as the square root of Simpson's diversity index across productive rearrangements. TCRdb mirrors the immuneACCESS table, restricted to in-frame sequences. Some clones are absent from its copies; in checked studies, under half trace to an unresolved V gene, and the reason for the others is unknown. Clone size and the V and J calls come from that table; the DNA yielded D and trimming. The sample table lists 150,000 to 200,000 clones, about 80% of them with a count of one. Jointly, the top ten make up around 8% of the sample.

This sample is drawn from a study of blood T cell repertoires in COVID-19 (dated by TCRdb to 2019 to 2021). Regarding the research as a whole: The collaborator samples originated in the United States, Italy and Spain and spanned the acute and convalescent phases of COVID-19. The material from the prospective study consisted of cDNA or gDNA derived from T cells, B-cell-depleted T cells, or PBMCs. The dataset comprised deeply sampled blood TCRbeta repertoires from subjects exposed to, actively infected with, or recovered from COVID-19. The repertoires were made available in a free public database intended to serve as a resource for research on the immune response to SARS-CoV-2. The samples were drawn from the first 160 participants of the ongoing ImmuneRACE study and from about 1,200 subjects provided by 6 global collaborators. Sample metadata almost always included a de-identified subject ID, COVID-19 status, age in years and sex. Where available, HLA class I and class II types were obtained from metadata supplied by the sample provider rather than from assay-based typing. What the work shows at the level of the full study, not this receptor alone: How much clinical and demographic metadata was included differed by source and by participant, and the metadata was provided uncurated.

A distance of 15 bases separates the germline ends of V and J, which lose 1 base and 6 bases respectively. Inclusive of the bounding cysteine and phenylalanine, the CDR3 is 15 residues long. CDR3 DNA only is kept here, 45 bases in frame from base 1. From a lookup of the germline V gene, CDR1 and CDR2 are MGHRA and YSYEKL. In Seattle, one collaborating source enrolled patients while the infection was active and tracked those patients longitudinally over the course of disease. Each collaborating institution followed its own protocols to collect whole blood in K2EDTA tubes. For TCRbeta analysis, collaborator samples were shipped as frozen whole blood, as isolated PBMCs, or as DNA extracted from either sample type.

The source is a woman in her fifties or sixties with COVID-19, enrolled during active disease. The rearranged chain carries TRBV4-1 and TRBJ1-1; the D gene assignment is ambiguous. The sample taken for sequencing was peripheral blood. The CDR3 reads CASSQVEGSHAEAFF. The DNA is TGCGCCAGCAGCCAAGTGGAGGGTTCTCATGCTGAAGCTTTCTTT.